This T cell receptor (beta chain) was recovered during a study of T cell repertoires in ileal Crohn's disease. Study results and limitations: Compared with CD4 T cells, sorted CD8 cells carried more expanded clones. Clonal expansions were more frequent in active smokers than non-smokers at surgery.

CDR1 is MNHEY and CDR2 is SMNVEV in the germline V gene (reference sequence). V gave up 3 bases and J gave up 8 bases; unmatched junction bases: 6. CDR3 length: 13 amino acids. TCRB immunosequencing input was five hundred nanograms of biopsy DNA per sample. Profiled with immunoSEQ multiplex PCR; TCRdb holds only in-frame clones, not every one. The repertoire holds thousands of clones, with just over 95% as singletons. Adults with ileal or ileocolonic Crohn's disease and an indication for resection were eligible. This clone was seen just once. Its target is unknown. The sequence derives from an adult with Crohn's disease. The sample taken for sequencing was ileal tissue. The chain carries TRBV27 and TRBJ1-1, with 7 nucleotides matching TRBD1. CDR3 protein: CASSFPAGGEAFF. DNA of the CDR3: TGTGCCAGCAGTTTCCCGGCAGGGGGGGAAGCTTTCTTT.